This T cell receptor beta chain was identified in a study of molecular identifiers for immune sequencing clone quantification listed by TCRdb under 2018. Study-level background: In a replicate experiment, RNA from around 18,000 or 91,000 naive CD8 T cells was split into five aliquots, four of which were sequenced. This methods study used CD8 T cells to benchmark TCR RNA copy counting and molecular-identifier clustering-based TCR repertoire sequencing (MIDCIRS). The paper as a whole reports these results and caveats: Highly expanded clone sizes could be underestimated if identical TCR molecules share a barcode. The naive libraries included spiked-in Jurkat TCR RNA (10 copies' worth), and this Jurkat TCR RNA is not part of the donor repertoire. When barcode sub-clustering was omitted, TCR diversity was inflated by chimeric consensus sequences, with chimeras reaching as high as 47%. Modeling estimated around 3 recovered TCR RNA copies per cell, compared with around 9.7 by digital PCR, which implies about 30% capture efficiency. Even against a background of around 950,000 naive CD8 T cells, spiked-in Jurkat TCR RNA amounting to a single cell's worth was reported to be detectable. In CMV-specific effector cells, clones with more than 20 RNA copies accounted for over 99% of molecules, whereas in naive cells such clones accounted for under 1%.

In the case of this clonotype: Its recognized antigen is unknown. A read error may be the cause here, since a much bigger clone is one base away.

Receptor amplification or capture employed PCR. The run used a NextSeq 500. Bulk TCR libraries were prepared as previously described, using TCR primers listed in Table S5. The Qiagen AllPrep DNA/RNA kit was used to purify total RNA. Before analysis, reads from multiple sequencing runs of the same library were pooled. As for the original processing: Only reads with exact TCR constant sequence were kept, trimmed to 150 nt, and grouped by their 12-nt molecular barcodes. Reads inside each barcode group were sub-clustered using a 15% Levenshtein threshold, and a quality-weighted consensus sequence was constructed for each RNA molecule. Non-functional sequences were discarded, and so were lower-count sequences lying one edit away from another sequence. Barcode sub-clusters with fewer than 20% of the maximum read count were removed, based on fitting two negative binomial distributions. Using fastp at Q25 and MiXCR, TCRdb reprocessed the public reads and kept productive beta chains. Every entry covers one CDR3 protein and lists the most common genes and DNA from its rows. In this record, the V and J calls reflect TCRdb's handling and not the investigators' own analysis. The sample table records approximately 590,000 distinct CDR3 sequences; 25% of these occur just once. The top ten hold 0.78% of the sample.

Libraries of naive CD8 T cells were generated from roughly 21,000 to 960,000 sorted cells, with 10%, 30% or 50% of the purified RNA used. On a BD FACSAria II, naive CD8 T cells were FACS-sorted as CD8+CD4-CCR7+CD45RA+ and collected into RLT Plus buffer. To test detection sensitivity, Jurkat RNA equal to around nine TCR copies was added to samples of roughly 17,000-1,100,000 naive CD8 T cells. CD8 T cells were enriched using RosetteSep CD8+ T Cell Enrichment Cocktail and Ficoll-Paque, and the enriched cells then underwent ACK red cell lysis. From the cysteine up to the phenylalanine, the CDR3 has a length of 13 residues. Only the CDR3 region is kept as DNA, spanning 39 bases read in frame from base 1. From a lookup of the germline V gene, CDR1 and CDR2 are SGHVS and FNYEAQ.

The sequence was obtained from a human donor in good health. Some libraries in this study had Jurkat cell RNA spiked in. The chain is made from TRBV7-6 and TRBJ2-7; there is no confident call for the D gene. The sequencing input was naive CD8+ T cells from blood, with Jurkat cell RNA spiked in. The cell subset or site label for this specimen denotes: FACS-sorted CD8+CD4-CCR7+CD45RA+ naive T cells. The sequence in DNA is TGTGCCAGCGGCTTAGAACTGACCTACGAGCAGTACTTC. Its translation reads: CASGLELTYEQYF.